The 3 T cell receptor beta chains below all came from one sample that was sequenced in a study of CD8 T cells in Susac syndrome. Reverse transcription of roughly 0.5 to 1 ug RNA was performed with random hexamers. TCRdb itself ran the immunoSEQ multiplex PCR reads through MiXCR, one entry per CDR3 protein. This table has 200,000 to 250,000 distinct CDR3 sequences, about 94% appearing once. Sample: CD8+ T cells from PBMCs. Receptors originate from a human donor with multiple sclerosis.

The rearrangement uses TRBV2 and TRBJ1-2; 7 bases map to TRBD1. The CDR3 is made up of 19 amino acids. The germline V gene encodes CDR1 SNHLY and CDR2 FYNNEI. V lost 3 bases and J lost 6; bases outside the gene matches: 22. Here the CDR3 DNA reads TGTGCCAGCAGTGATTCCGGGAGACAGGGCGCTTTTCCCTTCCATGGCTACACCTTC. It specifies CASSDSGRQGAFPFHGYTF.

The chain is built from TRBV6-6 and TRBJ1-5; a weak D match, TRBD1 (5 bases). This CDR3 region has 11 residues. Looked up from germline, CDR1 is MNHNY and CDR2 is SVGAGI (reference sequence). The ends were cut back, 5 bases at V and 9 bases at J, with 8 bases in the middle. This CDR3 is CASSPGGPQHF. The CDR3, as DNA: TGTGCCAGCAGTCCGGGGGGGCCCCAGCATTTT.

The genes are TRBV27 and TRBJ1-6; 9 positions agree with TRBD1. From germline, CDR1 is MNHEY and CDR2 SMNVEV (reference sequence). The CDR3 covers 15 residues. V gave up 3 bases and J gave up 7 bases; unmatched junction bases: 4. The CDR3 is CASSLSGTGNSPLHF. The CDR3 DNA is TGTGCCAGCAGTTTGTCAGGGACAGGGAATTCACCCCTCCACTTT.